The clone carrying this T cell receptor beta chain was counted once. Using its own MiXCR run on the 5' RACE reads, TCRdb lists one record per CDR3 protein. The data show 500,000 to 550,000 distinct CDR3 sequences, roughly 20% seen once. CDR3 length: 14 residues. The V end lost 4 bases, the J end lost 6 bases, and 16 bases lay between the germline ends. The V gene's germline CDR1 is SNHLY and CDR2 FYNNEI. This entry belongs to a study of T-cell memory formation after mild COVID-19. Sequenced: PBMCs or a T cell subset sorted from them (not recorded which). This chain links TRBV2 with TRBJ2-7, with D possibly TRBD2 on 6 matching bases. The origin of this receptor is an adult woman who had mild COVID-19 (a few samples of this study predate the infection). Cell type and time point are not known. CDR3 in amino acids: CASSGDRRGSEQYF. In nucleotides, the CDR3 is TGTGCCAGCAGTGGGGACCGGAGGGGCTCCGAGCAGTACTTC.